The sequence of this TCR beta chain was determined in a study of blood T cell repertoires in COVID-19. Germline V CDR1 and CDR2: MNHNY, SVGAGI (reference sequence). This CDR3 is built from 13 residues. V was cut by 4 bases and J by 4 bases, with 11 bases left in between. Method: immunoSEQ multiplex PCR; TCRdb's copy keeps in-frame clones and lacks some. The profile covers some 230,000 clones, with approximately 85% appearing a single time and around 3% taken by the ten largest. The chain carries TRBV6-6 and TRBJ2-7; D might be TRBD2 (6 bases). Sequenced sample: peripheral blood. The sequence derives from a man in his fifties who had recovered from COVID-19. The CDR3 is CASSSGGRYEQYF. The CDR3 DNA is TGTGCCAGCAGTTCCGGGGGACGTTACGAGCAGTACTTC.